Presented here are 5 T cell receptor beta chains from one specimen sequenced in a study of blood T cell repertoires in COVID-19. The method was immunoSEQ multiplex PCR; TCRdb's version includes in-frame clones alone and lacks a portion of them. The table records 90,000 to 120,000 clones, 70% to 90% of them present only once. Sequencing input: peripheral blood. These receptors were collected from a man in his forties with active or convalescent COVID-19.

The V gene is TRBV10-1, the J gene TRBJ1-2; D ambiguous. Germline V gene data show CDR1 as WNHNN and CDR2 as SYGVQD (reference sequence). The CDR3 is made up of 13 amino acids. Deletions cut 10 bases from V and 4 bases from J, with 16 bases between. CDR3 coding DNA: TGCGCCACTTCGACGGCGGCTACCTATGGCTACACCTTC. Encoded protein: CATSTAATYGYTF.

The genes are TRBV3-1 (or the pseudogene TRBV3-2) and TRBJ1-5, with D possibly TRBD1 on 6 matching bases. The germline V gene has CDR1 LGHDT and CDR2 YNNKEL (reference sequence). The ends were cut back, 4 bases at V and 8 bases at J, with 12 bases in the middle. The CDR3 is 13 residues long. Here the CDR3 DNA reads TGTGCCAGCAGCCCGCAGGGGACGGAGCCCCAGCATTTT. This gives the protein CASSPQGTEPQHF.

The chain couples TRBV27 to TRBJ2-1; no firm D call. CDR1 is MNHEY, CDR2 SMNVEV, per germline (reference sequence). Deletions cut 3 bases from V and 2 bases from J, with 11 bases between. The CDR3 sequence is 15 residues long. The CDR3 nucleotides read TGTGCCAGCAGTTTCGGTCCCCCCCCCTACAATGAGCAGTTCTTC. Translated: CASSFGPPPYNEQFF.

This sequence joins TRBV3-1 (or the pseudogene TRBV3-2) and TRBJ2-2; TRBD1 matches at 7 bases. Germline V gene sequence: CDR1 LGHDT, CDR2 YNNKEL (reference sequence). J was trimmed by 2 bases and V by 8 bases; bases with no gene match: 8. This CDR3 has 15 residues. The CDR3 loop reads CASAPGTDNTGELFF. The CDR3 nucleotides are TGTGCCAGCGCTCCCGGGACAGATAACACCGGGGAGCTGTTTTTT.

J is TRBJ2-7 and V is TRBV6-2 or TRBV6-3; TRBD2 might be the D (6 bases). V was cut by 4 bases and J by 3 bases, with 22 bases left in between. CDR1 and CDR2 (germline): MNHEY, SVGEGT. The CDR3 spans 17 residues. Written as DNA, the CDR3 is TGTGCCAGCAGTTTTGATCCGAGTCGGGGGACCGGCTACGAGCAGTACTTC. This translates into CASSFDPSRGTGYEQYF.